The source of this TCR beta chain is a study of shared clonotypes between healthy human individuals. Findings and limits, study-wide: Naive subsets typically showed greater estimated richness than memory subsets.

Germline V lookup: CDR1 SGHAT, CDR2 FQNNGV. The CDR3 length is 15 residues. Trimming took 3 bases from V and 2 from J; bases not matched to a gene: 5. Profiling relied on immunoSEQ multiplex PCR, and the TCRdb table lists in-frame clones only, not all of them. The sample consists of 640,000 or so clones, about two thirds of them appearing once. In its sample, this clone was seen once. Its matching antigen is unknown. The rearrangement joins TRBV11-2 to TRBJ2-3, with 7 bases that match TRBD2. The specimen sequenced was memory CD4+ T cells sorted from blood. Noted subset: CD45RA-negative fraction. The source is a woman aged 30 to 39 in good health. The CDR3 DNA follows: TGTGCCAGCAGCTTGGTTAGCGGGTTCACAGATACGCAGTATTTT. Its protein is CASSLVSGFTDTQYF.